Here is one TCR beta chain with its context. Its antigen is currently unknown. The data originate from a study of identical twins. Regarding the study as a whole: Cross-sectional statistics, not tracking of the same donors, supported the conclusions. Out-of-frame alpha sequences common to twins were enriched for low generation probability. The degree of excess twin sharing was weaker in beta out-of-frame sequences.

Germline V lookup: CDR1 DFQATT, CDR2 SNEGSKA (reference sequence). V was pared by 5 bases and J by 6 bases, with 10 bases of the junction left unmatched. The CDR3 sequence is 13 residues long. TCRdb redid the calling of the 5' RACE reads with MiXCR, one entry per CDR3 protein. The sample lists hundreds of thousands of distinct CDR3 sequences, about 12% seen once, with around 1.6% in the top ten. In addition, the sample was reused for a study of yellow fever vaccine responses in identical twins. From that second work: After vaccination, twins' T cell response reportedly seemed partly convergent, partly personalized.

Sequenced: PBMCs. This sequence originates from a woman aged 18-29 years in good health. V usage is TRBV20-1 and J usage is TRBJ2-7; 7 bases fit TRBD2. The CDR3 DNA sequence: TGCAGTGCTTTCCTAGGATCGGGAGGCGAGCAGTACTTC. It encodes CSAFLGSGGEQYF.